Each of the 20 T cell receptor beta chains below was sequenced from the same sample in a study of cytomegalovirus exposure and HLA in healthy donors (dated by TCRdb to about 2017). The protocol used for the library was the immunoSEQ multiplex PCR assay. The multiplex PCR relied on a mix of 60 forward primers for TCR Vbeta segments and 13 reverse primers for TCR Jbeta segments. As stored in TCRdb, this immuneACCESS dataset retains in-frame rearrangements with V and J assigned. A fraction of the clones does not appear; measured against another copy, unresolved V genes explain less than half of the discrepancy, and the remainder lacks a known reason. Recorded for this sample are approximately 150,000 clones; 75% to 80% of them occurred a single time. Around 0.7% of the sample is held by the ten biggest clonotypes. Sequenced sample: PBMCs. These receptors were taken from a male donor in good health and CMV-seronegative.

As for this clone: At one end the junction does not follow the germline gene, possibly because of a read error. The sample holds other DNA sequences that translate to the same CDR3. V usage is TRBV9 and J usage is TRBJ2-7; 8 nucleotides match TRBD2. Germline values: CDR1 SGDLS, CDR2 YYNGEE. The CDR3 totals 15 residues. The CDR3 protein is CASSVATSGPYEQYF. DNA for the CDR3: TGCGCCAGCAGCGTAGCAACTAGCGGACCCTACGAGCAGTACTTC.

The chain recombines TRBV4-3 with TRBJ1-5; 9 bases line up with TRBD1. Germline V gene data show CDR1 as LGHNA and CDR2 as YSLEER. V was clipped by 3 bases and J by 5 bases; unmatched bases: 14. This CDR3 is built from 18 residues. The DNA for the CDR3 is TGCGCCAGCAGCCAGAGCCTAGGGGGACAGGGTTTTTATCAGCCCCAGCATTTT. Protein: CASSQSLGGQGFYQPQHF.

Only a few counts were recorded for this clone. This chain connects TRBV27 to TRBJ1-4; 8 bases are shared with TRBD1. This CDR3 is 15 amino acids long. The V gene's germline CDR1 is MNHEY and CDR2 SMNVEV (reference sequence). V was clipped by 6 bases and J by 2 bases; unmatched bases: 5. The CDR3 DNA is TGTGCCAGCAGCCGACAGGGGCTCACTAATGAAAAACTGTTTTTT. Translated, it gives CASSRQGLTNEKLFF.

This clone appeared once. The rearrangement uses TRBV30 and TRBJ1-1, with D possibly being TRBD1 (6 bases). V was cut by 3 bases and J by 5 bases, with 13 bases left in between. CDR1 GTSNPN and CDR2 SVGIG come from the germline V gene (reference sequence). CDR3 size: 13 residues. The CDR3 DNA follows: TGTGCCTGGAGAACGAGAGGGGGAACTGAAGCTTTCTTT. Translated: CAWRTRGGTEAFF.

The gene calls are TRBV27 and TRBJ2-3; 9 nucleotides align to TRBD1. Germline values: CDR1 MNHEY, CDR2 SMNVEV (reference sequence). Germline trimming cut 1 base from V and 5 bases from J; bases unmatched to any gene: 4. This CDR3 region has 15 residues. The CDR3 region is CASSLWTGVKDTQYF. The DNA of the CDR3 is TGTGCCAGCAGTTTATGGACAGGGGTAAAAGATACGCAGTATTTT.

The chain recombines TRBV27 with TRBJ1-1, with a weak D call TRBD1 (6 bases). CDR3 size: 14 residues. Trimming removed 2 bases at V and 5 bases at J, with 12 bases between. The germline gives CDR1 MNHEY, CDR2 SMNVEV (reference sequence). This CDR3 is CASSLGGARTEAFF. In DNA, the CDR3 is TGTGCCAGCAGTTTAGGGGGGGCGCGTACTGAAGCTTTCTTT.

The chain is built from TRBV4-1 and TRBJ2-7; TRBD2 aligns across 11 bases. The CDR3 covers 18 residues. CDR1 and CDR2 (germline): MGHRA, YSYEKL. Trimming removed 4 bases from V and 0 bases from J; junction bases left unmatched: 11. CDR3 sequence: CASSLAGASGGSSYEQYF. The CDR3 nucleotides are TGCGCCAGCAGCCTAGCCGGGGCTAGCGGGGGGAGCTCCTACGAGCAGTACTTC.

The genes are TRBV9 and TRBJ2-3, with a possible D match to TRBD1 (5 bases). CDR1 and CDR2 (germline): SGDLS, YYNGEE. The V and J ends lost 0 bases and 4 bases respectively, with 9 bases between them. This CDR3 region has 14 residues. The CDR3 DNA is TGTGCCAGCAGCGTAGCTCAGGGCTCAGATACGCAGTATTTT. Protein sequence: CASSVAQGSDTQYF.

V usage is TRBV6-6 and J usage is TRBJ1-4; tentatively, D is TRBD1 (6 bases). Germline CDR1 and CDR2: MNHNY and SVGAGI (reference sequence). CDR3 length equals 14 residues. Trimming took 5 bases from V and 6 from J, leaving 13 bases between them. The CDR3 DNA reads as TGTGCCAGCAGTATACAGGGCGGCCATGAAAAACTGTTTTTT. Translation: CASSIQGGHEKLFF.

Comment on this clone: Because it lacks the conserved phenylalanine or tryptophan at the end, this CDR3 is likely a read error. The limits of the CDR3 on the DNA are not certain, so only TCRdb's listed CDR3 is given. CDR3 region: CASSQVGQG. V is TRBV14 and J is TRBJ2-7; the table assigns TRBD1, which was not confirmed against the DNA. The length of the CDR3 is 9 amino acids, counting both ends. Germline assignment: CDR1 SGHDN and CDR2 FVKESK.

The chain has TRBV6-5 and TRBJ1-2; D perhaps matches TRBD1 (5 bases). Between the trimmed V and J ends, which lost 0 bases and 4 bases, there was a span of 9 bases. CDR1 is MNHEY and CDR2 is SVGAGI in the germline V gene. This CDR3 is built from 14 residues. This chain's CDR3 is CASSYSTGGYGYTF. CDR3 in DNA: TGTGCCAGCAGTTACTCGACCGGGGGCTATGGCTACACCTTC.

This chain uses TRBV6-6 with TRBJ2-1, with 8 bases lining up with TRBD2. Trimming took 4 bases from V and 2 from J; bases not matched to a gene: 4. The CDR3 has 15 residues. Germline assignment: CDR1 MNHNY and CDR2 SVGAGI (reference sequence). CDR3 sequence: CASSSSGGTYNEQFF. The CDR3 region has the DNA TGTGCCAGCAGTTCGAGCGGGGGAACCTACAATGAGCAGTTCTTC.

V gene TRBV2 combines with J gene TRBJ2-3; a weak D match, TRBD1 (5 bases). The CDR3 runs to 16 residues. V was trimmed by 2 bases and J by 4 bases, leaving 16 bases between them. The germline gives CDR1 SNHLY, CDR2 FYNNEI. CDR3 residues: CASSELGFRAPDTQYF. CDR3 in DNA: TGTGCCAGCAGTGAATTAGGGTTCAGGGCCCCAGATACGCAGTATTTT.

The CDR3: CASSQDRGGFTGELFF. As DNA, the CDR3 is TGCGCCAGCAGCCAAGATCGAGGGGGCTTTACCGGGGAGCTGTTTTTT. The genes are TRBV4-3 and TRBJ2-2, with 7 bases that match TRBD1. CDR1 and CDR2 (germline): LGHNA, YSLEER. Trimming removed 0 bases from V and 5 bases from J; junction bases left unmatched: 6. The CDR3 has 16 amino acids.

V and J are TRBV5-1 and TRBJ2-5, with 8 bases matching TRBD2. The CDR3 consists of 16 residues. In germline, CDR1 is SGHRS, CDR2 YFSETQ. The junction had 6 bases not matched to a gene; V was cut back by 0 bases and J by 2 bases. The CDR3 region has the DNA TGCGCCAGCAGCTTGGCCGGTAGCGGGGAGCAAGAGACCCAGTACTTC. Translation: CASSLAGSGEQETQYF.

DNA of the CDR3: TGTGCCAGCAGCTTACAGAACGAGAACACTGAAGCTTTCTTT. Translating gives CASSLQNENTEAFF. V usage is TRBV7-9 and J usage is TRBJ1-1, with D unclear. This CDR3 is 14 amino acids long. Germline V gene data show CDR1 as SEHNR and CDR2 as FQNEAQ (reference sequence). Between the trimmed V and J ends, which lost 2 bases and 1 base, there was a span of 8 bases.

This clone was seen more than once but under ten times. This CDR3 reads CASSFRTGSTDTQYF. DNA for the CDR3: TGTGCCAGCAGCTTCCGGACAGGGAGCACAGATACGCAGTATTTT. The V gene is TRBV7-3, the J gene TRBJ2-3; TRBD1 aligns across 8 bases. CDR1 SGHTA and CDR2 FQGTGA come from the germline V gene. The V gene end was trimmed by 3 bases and the J gene end by 0 bases; junction bases not matched to a gene: 2. The CDR3 runs 15 residues.

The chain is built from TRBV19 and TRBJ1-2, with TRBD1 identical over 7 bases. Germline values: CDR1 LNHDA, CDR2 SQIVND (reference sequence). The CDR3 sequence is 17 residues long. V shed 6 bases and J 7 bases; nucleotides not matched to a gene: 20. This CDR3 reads CASRPWGAGTADSGYTF. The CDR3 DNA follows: TGTGCCAGTAGACCCTGGGGAGCCGGGACAGCGGACTCTGGCTACACCTTC.

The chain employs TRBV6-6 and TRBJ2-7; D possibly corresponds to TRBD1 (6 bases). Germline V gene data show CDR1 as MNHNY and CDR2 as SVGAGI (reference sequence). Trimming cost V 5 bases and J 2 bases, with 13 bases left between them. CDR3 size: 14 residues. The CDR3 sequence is CASSQRTVTYEQYF. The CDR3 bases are TGTGCCAGCAGTCAGAGGACAGTTACCTACGAGCAGTACTTC.

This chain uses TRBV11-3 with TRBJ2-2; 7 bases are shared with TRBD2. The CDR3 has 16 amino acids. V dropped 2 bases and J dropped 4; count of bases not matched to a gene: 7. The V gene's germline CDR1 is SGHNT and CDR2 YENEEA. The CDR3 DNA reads TGTGCCAGCAGCTTAAGGCGTGGGGGGGGCACCGGGGAGCTGTTTTTT. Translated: CASSLRRGGGTGELFF.